The 3 T cell receptor beta chains below come from one sample, sequenced in a study of PD-1 blockade in classical Hodgkin lymphoma. Only in-frame clones appear in the TCRdb table, and some are missing; sequencing was by immunoSEQ multiplex PCR. The sample comprises about 64,000 clones, about 90% of which are singletons, and 10% rests with the top ten. The time point is: cycle 4 day 1 (C4D1), after less than 7 weeks of nivolumab. Each patient's relapse followed autologous stem cell transplantation, and brentuximab vedotin exposure varied. Here the sequenced sample was peripheral blood mononuclear cells (PBMCs), taken before the fourth cycle of nivolumab. These receptors came from a human donor with classical Hodgkin lymphoma.

This sequence joins TRBV5-1 and TRBJ1-1; no reliable D call. Looked up from germline, CDR1 is SGHRS and CDR2 is YFSETQ. This CDR3 spans 14 amino acids. The germline V and J ends were trimmed by 2 bases and 5 bases, with 13 bases remaining between them. CDR3 nucleotides: TGCGCCAGCAGCTTTGCCGAGGTGGGGACTGAAGCTTTCTTT. Translated, it gives CASSFAEVGTEAFF.

This rearrangement joins TRBV7-2 to TRBJ2-3; TRBD1 or TRBD2 may be the D gene (6 bases each). Trimming left V 4 bases short and J 5 bases short, with 19 bases between. Looked up from germline, CDR1 is SGHTA and CDR2 is FQGNSA. This CDR3 has 16 residues. Here the CDR3 DNA reads TGTGCCAGCAGCTCACAAGGAAGGGGGGTACGAGATACGCAGTATTTT. Translating gives CASSSQGRGVRDTQYF.

This clone was counted a single time. J is TRBJ1-2 and V is TRBV18; D call uncertain. Germline V gives CDR1 KGHSH, CDR2 LQKENI. V shed 3 bases and J shed 4 bases, with 12 bases lying between them. The CDR3 has 14 residues. For the CDR3, the DNA is TGTGCCAGCTCACCTAGGGCCCGAGGCTATGGCTACACCTTC. Encoded protein: CASSPRARGYGYTF. Variable domain in full (rest from reference TRBV18 and TRBJ1-2): NAGVMQNPRHLVRRRGQEARLRCSPMKGHSHVYWYRQLPEEGLKFMVYLQKENIIDESGMPKERFSAEFPKEGPSILRIQQVVRGDSAAYFCASSPRARGYGYTFGSGTRLTVV.